This entry lists 15 T cell receptor beta chains sequenced from one sample in a study of cytomegalovirus exposure and HLA in healthy donors. The PCR ran on 60 Vbeta and 13 Jbeta primers. Profiled with immunoSEQ multiplex PCR; TCRdb holds only in-frame clones, not every one. The sample holds approximately 100,000 clones, 75% to 85% seen once. Sequences were obtained from PBMCs. Receptors originate from a young woman in good health and CMV-seronegative.

This clone was recorded a few times. In nucleotides, the CDR3 is TGCGCCAGCACCGGGACAGGGGTCCACGAGCAGTACTTC. Amino acids: CASTGTGVHEQYF. This chain connects TRBV4-1 to TRBJ2-7; TRBD1 matches 10 bases. From germline, CDR1 is MGHRA and CDR2 YSYEKL. This CDR3 is 13 amino acids long. Trimming cost V 7 bases and J 5 bases; bases outside gene matches: 5.

The chain joins TRBV5-1 to TRBJ2-1, with 9 bases that match TRBD2. The CDR3 runs 16 residues. The J segment lost 3 bases and the V segment lost 1 base, leaving 5 bases of the junction unmatched. Per germline, CDR1 SGHRS and CDR2 YFSETQ. Here the CDR3 reads CASSLPGGGVYNEQFF. The CDR3 coding sequence is TGCGCCAGCAGCTTGCCGGGCGGGGGGGTCTACAATGAGCAGTTCTTC.

The rearrangement links TRBV28 to TRBJ2-7, with 9 positions matching TRBD1. V shed 5 bases and J 2 bases; nucleotides not matched to a gene: 4. The V gene's germline CDR1 is MDHEN and CDR2 SYDVKM. This CDR3 is 14 amino acids long. CDR3 amino acids: CASSGRDRAYEQYF. The CDR3 coding sequence is TGTGCCAGCAGTGGCCGGGACAGGGCCTACGAGCAGTACTTC.

The rearrangement links TRBV28 to TRBJ2-1, with 9 bases fitting TRBD2. CDR3 length equals 16 residues. With V trimmed by 4 bases and J by 2 bases, 6 bases remained unmatched. The germline CDR1 and CDR2 sequences are MDHEN and SYDVKM. This chain's CDR3 is CASSSGVAGAYNEQFF. CDR3 bases: TGTGCCAGCAGTTCCGGGGTAGCGGGGGCCTACAATGAGCAGTTCTTC.

Note on this clone: One junction end does not reproduce the germline sequence, and a read error may be involved. This sequence joins TRBV7-9 and TRBJ2-3, with 8 bases lining up with TRBD1. This CDR3 has 12 residues. CDR1 is SEHNR and CDR2 is FQNEAQ in the germline V gene (reference sequence). CDR3 DNA sequence: TGTTCCAGCAGCTGGACAGGGGATACGCAGTATTTT. It codes for CSSSWTGDTQYF.

This chain connects TRBV7-3 to TRBJ2-5; D is unresolved. V was shortened by 5 bases and J by 5 bases, with 12 bases between the two germline ends. CDR1 and CDR2 from the germline V gene are SGHTA and FQGTGA. There are 13 residues in the CDR3. The CDR3, as DNA: TGTGCCAGCAGCCCCGCTAGAATGGAGACCCAGTACTTC. It encodes CASSPARMETQYF.

The rearrangement joins TRBV5-1 to TRBJ2-2; D not resolved. Germline V lookup: CDR1 SGHRS, CDR2 YFSETQ. V was trimmed by 3 bases and J by 0 bases, leaving 3 bases between them. The CDR3 contains 13 residues. The CDR3 loop reads CASSSTNTGELFF. The DNA for the CDR3 is TGCGCCAGCAGCTCAACGAACACCGGGGAGCTGTTTTTT.

This clone was picked up a small number of times. The gene calls are TRBV7-9 and TRBJ1-2; tentatively, D is TRBD1 (6 bases). The CDR3 has 12 amino acids. The germline CDR1 and CDR2 sequences are SEHNR and FQNEAQ (reference sequence). Deletions cut 3 bases from V and 14 bases from J, with 16 bases between. Here the CDR3 DNA reads TGTGCCAGCAGCTTGGTAGGCTACAGGGTAACCTTC. It yields the protein CASSLVGYRVTF.

The chain couples TRBV18 to TRBJ2-3; 14 nucleotides agree with TRBD2. V shed 6 bases and J 2 bases; nucleotides not matched to a gene: 4. This CDR3 spans 16 amino acids. Germline V gene data show CDR1 as KGHSH and CDR2 as LQKENI. In nucleotides, the CDR3 is TGTGCCAGCTCCCCGGGACTAGCGGGAGTCACAGATACGCAGTATTTT. This encodes CASSPGLAGVTDTQYF.

V usage is TRBV14 and J usage is TRBJ2-3, with TRBD2 matching over 9 bases. The CDR3 runs 17 residues. Trimming took 1 base from V and 5 from J; bases not matched to a gene: 10. The germline V gene encodes CDR1 SGHDN and CDR2 FVKESK. The CDR3 protein is CASSQAYGGGAGDTQYF. The CDR3 nucleotides read TGTGCCAGCAGCCAAGCTTACGGCGGGGGGGCGGGAGATACGCAGTATTTT.

The chain has TRBV21-1 and TRBJ1-2; the table's D call TRBD1 went unverified against the DNA. TRBV21-1 is marked as a pseudogene. The CDR3 covers 16 residues. CDR3 residues: CASSTLQTGNNYGYTF. CDR3 coding DNA: TGTGCCAGCAGCACCCTCCAGACAGGGAATAACTATGGCTACACCTTC.

The chain uses TRBV29-1 and TRBJ2-1, with 7 bases that match TRBD1. The V gene's germline CDR1 is SQVTM and CDR2 ANQGSEA. The V gene end was trimmed by 5 bases and the J gene end by 5 bases; junction bases not matched to a gene: 9. The CDR3 runs 14 residues. CDR3 sequence reads: CSVPRDRPDNEQFF. Written as DNA, the CDR3 is TGCAGCGTTCCCCGGGACAGACCCGACAATGAGCAGTTCTTC.

CDR3 loop: CASSHWYGTGRYGYTF. The CDR3 nucleotides read TGCGCCAGCAGCCATTGGTACGGGACAGGGCGATATGGCTACACCTTC. The chain is built from TRBV4-3 and TRBJ1-2; 9 nucleotides match TRBD1. The V segment lost 3 bases and the J segment 5 bases; nucleotides outside the gene matches: 10. The CDR3 runs 16 residues. Per germline, CDR1 LGHNA and CDR2 YSLEER.

J is TRBJ1-2 and V is TRBV30; 10 bases map to TRBD1. The length of the CDR3 is 15 residues. J was trimmed by 5 bases and V by 3 bases; bases with no gene match: 9. Looked up from germline, CDR1 is GTSNPN and CDR2 is SVGIG (reference sequence). The CDR3 protein is CAWSLTTGGGYGYTF. CDR3 coding DNA: TGTGCCTGGAGCTTGACGACAGGGGGCGGGTATGGCTACACCTTC.

The chain is built from TRBV28 and TRBJ2-3; the D is unclear. Looked up from germline, CDR1 is MDHEN and CDR2 is SYDVKM. Trimming removed 1 base at V and 9 bases at J, with 8 bases between. This CDR3 contains 12 residues. The CDR3 coding sequence is TGTGCCAGCAGTTTATCCCTCCCCACGCAGTATTTT. This sequence encodes CASSLSLPTQYF.